Listed here is a single T cell receptor beta chain. In the original processing: Estimation of nucleated cell counts relied on the amplification of reference gene primers. Produced via immunoSEQ multiplex PCR; TCRdb's table is partial and in-frame only. V and J calls and clone size are as listed in that table; D and trimming were resolved from the DNA. This sample carries over 200,000 clones, 65% to 90% of them seen once, and the ten largest clones take roughly 12%. The data stem from a study of blood T cell repertoires in COVID-19. On the study more broadly: Acute-phase and convalescent COVID-19 samples originated in the United States, Italy and Spain. The analysed material was cDNA or gDNA that came from T cells, B-cell-depleted T cells, or PBMCs.

Enrollment of patients from Seattle took place during active infection, with longitudinal follow-up. The TCR comes from a man aged 45-65 years with COVID-19, enrolled during active disease. The specimen sequenced was peripheral blood.

As DNA, the CDR3 is TGTGCCAGCAGCCATCGACAGGGCGGCAATCAGCCCCAGCATTTT. It translates to CASSHRQGGNQPQHF. This chain uses TRBV7-3 with TRBJ1-5, with 7 bases identical to TRBD1. The CDR3 has 15 amino acids. Germline CDR1 SGHTA, CDR2 FQGTGA. V shed 5 bases, J shed 2 bases, and the junction held 6 bases outside the gene matches.